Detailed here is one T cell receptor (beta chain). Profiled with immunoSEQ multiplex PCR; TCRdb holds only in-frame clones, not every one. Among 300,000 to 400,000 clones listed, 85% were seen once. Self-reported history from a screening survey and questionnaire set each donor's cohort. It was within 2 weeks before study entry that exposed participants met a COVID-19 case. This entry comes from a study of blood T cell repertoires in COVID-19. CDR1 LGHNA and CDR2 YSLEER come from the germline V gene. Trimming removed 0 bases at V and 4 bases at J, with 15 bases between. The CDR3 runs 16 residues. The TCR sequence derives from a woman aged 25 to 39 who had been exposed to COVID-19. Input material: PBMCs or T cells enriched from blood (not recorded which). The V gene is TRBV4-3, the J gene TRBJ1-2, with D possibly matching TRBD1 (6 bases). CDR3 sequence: CASSQDWGLLIYGYTF. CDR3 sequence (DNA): TGCGCCAGCAGCCAAGACTGGGGGCTACTTATCTATGGCTACACCTTC.